This TCR beta chain was sequenced during a study of CD8 T cells in Susac syndrome. Concerning this clonotype: The antigen is unknown.

RNA, at about 0.45 to 1 ug, was reverse transcribed with random hexamers. The amplification used immunoSEQ multiplex PCR on TCR beta CDR3; it spanned 54 Vbeta and 13 Jbeta. Using its own MiXCR run on the immunoSEQ multiplex PCR reads, TCRdb lists one record per CDR3 protein. This table has 150,000 or so distinct CDR3 sequences, around 94% appearing once. TCR beta from blood CD8+ and CD4+ T cells was sequenced. Matching for age and sex applied to the controls, who were healthy donors. Overall study findings and caveats: The authors acknowledged that the study's TCR sequencing and HLA analysis involved relatively few individuals.

The CDR3 spans 14 residues. The V gene lost 5 bases and the J gene lost 11 bases, with 16 bases spanning the gap. Germline V gene data show CDR1 as MNHEY and CDR2 as SVGEGT. This chain connects TRBV6-2 or TRBV6-3 to TRBJ1-6, with unresolved D. The sample taken for sequencing was CD4+ T cells from PBMCs. The TCR comes from a human donor in good health. This CDR3 is CASSPGRASAPLHF. CDR3 nucleotides: TGTGCCAGCAGTCCCGGACGAGCGTCAGCACCCCTCCACTTT.